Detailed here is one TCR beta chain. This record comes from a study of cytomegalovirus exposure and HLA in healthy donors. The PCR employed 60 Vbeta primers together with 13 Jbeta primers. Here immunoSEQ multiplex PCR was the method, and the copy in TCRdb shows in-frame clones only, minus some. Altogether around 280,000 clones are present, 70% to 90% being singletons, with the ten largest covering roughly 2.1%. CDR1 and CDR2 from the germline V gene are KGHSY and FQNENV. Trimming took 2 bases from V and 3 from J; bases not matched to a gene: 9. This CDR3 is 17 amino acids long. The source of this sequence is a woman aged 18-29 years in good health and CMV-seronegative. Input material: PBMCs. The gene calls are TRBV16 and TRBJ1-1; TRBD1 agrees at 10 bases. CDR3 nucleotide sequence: TGTGCCAGCAGCCAAAGGACAGGGGGTTTAACGGACACTGAAGCTTTCTTT. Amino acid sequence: CASSQRTGGLTDTEAFF.